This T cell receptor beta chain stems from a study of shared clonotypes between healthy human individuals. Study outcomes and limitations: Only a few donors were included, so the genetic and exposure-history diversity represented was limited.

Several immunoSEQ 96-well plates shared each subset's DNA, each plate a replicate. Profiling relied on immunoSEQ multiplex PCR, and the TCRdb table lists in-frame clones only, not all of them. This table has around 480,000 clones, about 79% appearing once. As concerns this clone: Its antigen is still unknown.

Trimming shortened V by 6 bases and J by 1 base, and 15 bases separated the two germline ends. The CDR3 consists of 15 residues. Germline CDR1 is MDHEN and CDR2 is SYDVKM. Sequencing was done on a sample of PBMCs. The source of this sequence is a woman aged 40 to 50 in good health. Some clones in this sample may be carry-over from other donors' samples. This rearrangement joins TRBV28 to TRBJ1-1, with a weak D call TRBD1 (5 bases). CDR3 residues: CASRVGGMRNTEAFF. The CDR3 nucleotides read TGTGCCAGCAGGGTTGGGGGGATGCGGAACACTGAAGCTTTCTTT.